The entry below describes one TCR beta chain. Antigen specificity is unknown. This sample is part of a study of response to subunit inactivated influenza vaccine. Whole-study findings and limits: Researchers suggested that each seasonal influenza vaccination recruits few new T cells.

CDR1 is KGHSH, CDR2 LQKENI, per germline. CDR3 length: 13 residues. V lost 5 bases to trimming and J lost 5 bases, with 12 bases between them. In TCRdb, the RT-PCR reads were re-called with MiXCR into one record per CDR3 protein. This sample yields some 640,000 distinct CDR3 sequences, of which approximately 13% are seen a single time; roughly 6.4% belongs to the top ten. This receptor was identified in a man aged 45-65 years who received an inactivated influenza vaccine. The sample was PBMCs from blood, taken about 14 days before vaccination. The chain carries TRBV18 and TRBJ1-1; D unresolved. The DNA of the CDR3 is TGTGCCAGCTCAGGGTCCCCGGGAACTGAAGCTTTCTTT. Translated: CASSGSPGTEAFF. The entire variable domain, with the rest obtained from reference TRBV18 and TRBJ1-1, is as follows: NAGVMQNPRHLVRRRGQEARLRCSPMKGHSHVYWYRQLPEEGLKFMVYLQKENIIDESGMPKERFSAEFPKEGPSILRIQQVVRGDSAAYFCASSGSPGTEAFFGQGTRLTVV.